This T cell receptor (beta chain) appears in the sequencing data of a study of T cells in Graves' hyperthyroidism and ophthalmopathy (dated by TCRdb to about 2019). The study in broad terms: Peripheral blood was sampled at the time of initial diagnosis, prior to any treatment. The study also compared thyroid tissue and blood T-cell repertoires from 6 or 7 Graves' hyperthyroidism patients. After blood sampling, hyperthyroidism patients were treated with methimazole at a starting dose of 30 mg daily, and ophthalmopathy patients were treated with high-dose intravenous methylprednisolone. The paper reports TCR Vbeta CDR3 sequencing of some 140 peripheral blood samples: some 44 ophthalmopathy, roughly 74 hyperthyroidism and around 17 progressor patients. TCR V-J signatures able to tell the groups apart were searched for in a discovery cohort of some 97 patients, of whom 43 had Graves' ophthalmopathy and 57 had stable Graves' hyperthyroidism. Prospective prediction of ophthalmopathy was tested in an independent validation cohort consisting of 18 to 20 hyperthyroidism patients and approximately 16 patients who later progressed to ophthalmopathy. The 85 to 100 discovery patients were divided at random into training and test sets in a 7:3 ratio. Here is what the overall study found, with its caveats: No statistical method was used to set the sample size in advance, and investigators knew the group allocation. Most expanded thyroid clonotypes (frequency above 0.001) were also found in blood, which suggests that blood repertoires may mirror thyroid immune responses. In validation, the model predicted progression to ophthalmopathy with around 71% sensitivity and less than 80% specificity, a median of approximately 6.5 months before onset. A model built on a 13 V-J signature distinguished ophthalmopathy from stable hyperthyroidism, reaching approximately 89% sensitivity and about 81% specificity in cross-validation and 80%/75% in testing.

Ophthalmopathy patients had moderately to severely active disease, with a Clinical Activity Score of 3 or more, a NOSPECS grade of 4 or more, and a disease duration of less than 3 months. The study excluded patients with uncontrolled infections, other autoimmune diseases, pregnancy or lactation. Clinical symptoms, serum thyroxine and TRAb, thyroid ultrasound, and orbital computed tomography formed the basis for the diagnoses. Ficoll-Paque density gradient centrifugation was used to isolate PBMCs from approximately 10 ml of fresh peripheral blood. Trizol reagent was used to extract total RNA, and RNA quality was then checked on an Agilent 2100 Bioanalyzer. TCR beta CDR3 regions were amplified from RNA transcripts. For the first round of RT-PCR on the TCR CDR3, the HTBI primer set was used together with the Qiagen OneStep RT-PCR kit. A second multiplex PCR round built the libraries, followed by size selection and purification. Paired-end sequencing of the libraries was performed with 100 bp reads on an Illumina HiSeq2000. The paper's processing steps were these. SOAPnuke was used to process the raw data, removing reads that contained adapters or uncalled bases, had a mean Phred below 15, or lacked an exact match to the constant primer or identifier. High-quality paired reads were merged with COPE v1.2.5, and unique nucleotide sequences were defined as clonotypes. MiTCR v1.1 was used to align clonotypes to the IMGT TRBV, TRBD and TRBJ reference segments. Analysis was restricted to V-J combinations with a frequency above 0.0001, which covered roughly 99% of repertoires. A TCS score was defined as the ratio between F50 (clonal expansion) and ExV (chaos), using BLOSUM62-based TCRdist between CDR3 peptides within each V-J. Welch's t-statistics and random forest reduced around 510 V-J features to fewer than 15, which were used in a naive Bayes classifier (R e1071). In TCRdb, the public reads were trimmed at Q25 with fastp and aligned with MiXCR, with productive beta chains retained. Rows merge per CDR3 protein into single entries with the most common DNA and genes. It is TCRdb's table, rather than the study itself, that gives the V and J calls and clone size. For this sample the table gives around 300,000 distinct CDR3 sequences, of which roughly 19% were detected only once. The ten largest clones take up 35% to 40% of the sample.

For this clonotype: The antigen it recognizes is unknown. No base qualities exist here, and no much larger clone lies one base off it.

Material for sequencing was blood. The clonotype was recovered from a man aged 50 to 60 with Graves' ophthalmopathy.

The CDR3 has the sequence CASSSTGQGVRETQYF. DNA sequence: TGTGCCAGCAGTTCAACCGGGCAGGGGGTTCGGGAGACCCAGTACTTC. The sequence joins TRBV12-3 or TRBV12-4 to TRBJ2-5, and TRBD1 aligns with 7 junction nucleotides. V has 4 bases trimmed and J has 5 bases trimmed; junction bases matching no gene number 13. The CDR3 runs 16 amino acids, cysteine and phenylalanine included. The kept DNA is CDR3 alone, 48 bases in frame from the first base.